This T cell receptor (beta chain) comes out of a study of spatial heterogeneity in lung cancer. As to time point: sample taken at primary tumor resection. 72 TRACERx patients with early, untreated non-small cell lung cancer donated samples. Whole RNA, isolated from tumor, nontumor lung or frozen PBMC, was sequenced without prior sorting. Individual TCR cDNA molecules each bore their own unique molecular identifier. TCRdb fed the 5' RACE reads into MiXCR, producing one record per CDR3 protein. This sample yields about 8,100 distinct CDR3 sequences, of which 9.5% to 15% are seen a single time; approximately 10% belongs to the top ten. This clonotype was found many times. No antigen is known for it. As an off-target read in a library built for alpha chains, this beta chain has a frequency of little significance. Study-wide points: The study found that expanded intratumoral alpha and beta TCR counts tracked tumor mutation counts.

The CDR3 runs to 16 residues. CDR1 and CDR2 from the germline V gene are WNHNN and SYGVQD (reference sequence). The V and J ends lost 10 bases and 0 bases respectively, with 19 bases between them. The material was lung tumor tissue, obtained at surgery. The TCR was taken from a male donor with early-stage non-small cell lung cancer. The rearrangement links TRBV10-1 to TRBJ2-1, with D unclear. CDR3 loop: CATIGPRWSSYNEQFF. The CDR3, as DNA: TGCGCCACAATAGGGCCGCGTTGGAGCTCCTACAATGAGCAGTTCTTC.